A selection of T cell receptor beta chains follows, all from one sample in a study of T cell responses to AZD1222 COVID-19 vaccine. Repertoires were generated with immunoSEQ multiplex PCR, while TCRdb's copy carries only in-frame clones and drops some. This sample has approximately 110,000 clones, with more than 70% found just once. The sample was peripheral blood, taken on day 0 of AZD1222 vaccination. The receptors derive from an adult in good health. Each CDR3 is given with its conserved first and last residue. D genes are given only for firm matches.

v_gene	j_gene	len	d_gene	CDR3aa
TRBV25-1	TRBJ1-4	14	-	CASTGANAGEKLFF
TRBV5-4	TRBJ1-6	15	TRBD1	CASSRQGRGNSPLHF
TRBV6-1	TRBJ2-7	15	TRBD1	CASMDRMRGDYEQYF
TRBV5-1	TRBJ1-3	15	TRBD1	CASSFTGDSGNTIYF
TRBV7-9	TRBJ1-1	15	-	CASRNQDSPGTEAFF
TRBV3-1/TRBV3-2	TRBJ2-5	14	TRBD1	CASSGRDRGETQYF
TRBV27	TRBJ2-5	15	TRBD2	CASSPPGLVGGTQYF
TRBV15	TRBJ1-5	15	-	CATSREKYSNQPQHF
TRBV20-1	TRBJ2-1	16	TRBD2	CSASGLAGGTYNEQFF
TRBV18	TRBJ1-5	16	-	CASSPRSGGSNQPQHF
TRBV9	TRBJ1-1	12	-	CASSVGDTEAFF
TRBV5-1	TRBJ1-2	14	-	CASSLDYRSYGYTF
TRBV7-3	TRBJ2-2	12	-	CASSSHTGELFF
TRBV5-4	TRBJ2-1	14	-	CASSPYQGGNEQFF
TRBV5-4	TRBJ2-7	16	TRBD2	CASSLPLAGGLYEQYF
TRBV10-3	TRBJ1-3	15	TRBD1	CAITPTGSSGNTIYF
TRBV7-2	TRBJ1-1	13	-	CASSPGLETEAFF
TRBV7-2	TRBJ1-3	14	-	CASSPGRTGNTIYF
TRBV27	TRBJ2-6	17	TRBD1	CASRRGQGASGANVLTF
TRBV27	TRBJ2-7	16	TRBD2	CASSELLAGGRGEQYF
TRBV10-2	TRBJ1-1	11	-	CASSENTEAFF
TRBV6-5	TRBJ1-1	13	-	CASSYIRDGEAFF
TRBV18	TRBJ2-5	14	TRBD1	CASSPLDRGETQYF
TRBV6-5	TRBJ2-5	11	-	CASSYQGAQYF
TRBV10-3	TRBJ2-7	10	-	CAIEAYEQYF
TRBV7-2	TRBJ2-3	17	TRBD2	CASSGRRREGRGDTQYF